These T cell receptor beta chains were read from a single sample in a study of blood T cells in healthy people across ages. MiXCR was run by TCRdb on the 5' RACE reads, yielding one entry per CDR3 protein. The data show roughly 1 million distinct CDR3 sequences, around 25% seen once. Separately, the same data were catalogued under a study of T cells of mothers and their children.

Material for sequencing was blood. These receptors all come from a girl aged 2 to 9 in good health. Both conserved end residues are part of each CDR3. D genes are given only for firm matches. Clone size, where shown, is once, few, many, or a class for clones that have expanded.

v_gene: TRBV4-3; d_gene: TRBD1; abundance: few; j_gene: TRBJ2-7; len: 14; CDR3nt: TGCGCCAGCAGCTGGCGACAGGGCTCCTACGAGCAGTACTTC; CDR3aa: CASSWRQGSYEQYF
v_gene: TRBV20-1; d_gene: TRBD1; abundance: few; j_gene: TRBJ1-4; len: 14; CDR3nt: TGCAGTGCTTCCGCTCAGGGGGGAGGGGAAAAACTGTTTTTT; CDR3aa: CSASAQGGGEKLFF
v_gene: TRBV5-1; d_gene: NA; abundance: NA; j_gene: TRBJ2-1; len: 15; CDR3nt: TGCGCCAGCAGCTTAGCGGAGCAAGACTACAATGAGCAGTTCTTC; CDR3aa: CASSLAEQDYNEQFF
v_gene: TRBV6-6; d_gene: TRBD2; abundance: few; j_gene: TRBJ2-2; len: 14; CDR3nt: TGTGCCAGCAGAAGAAATAGCGGGACCGGGGAGCTGTTTTTT; CDR3aa: CASRRNSGTGELFF
v_gene: TRBV21-1; d_gene: NA; abundance: few; j_gene: TRBJ1-5; len: 15; CDR3nt: TGTGCCAGCAGGGGGACATCGGGTTGGGGGAAGCCCCAGCATTTT; CDR3aa: CASRGTSGWGKPQHF
v_gene: TRBV29-1; d_gene: NA; abundance: NA; j_gene: TRBJ2-5; len: 12; CDR3nt: TGCAGCCTCTGGCGGGGTGAGGAGACCCAGTACTTC; CDR3aa: CSLWRGEETQYF
v_gene: TRBV9; d_gene: NA; abundance: few; j_gene: TRBJ2-5; len: 16; CDR3nt: TGTGCCAGCAGCGGGGTGGACCCACAGTACCAAGAGACCCAGTACTTC; CDR3aa: CASSGVDPQYQETQYF
v_gene: TRBV7-3; d_gene: NA; abundance: NA; j_gene: TRBJ1-1; len: 14; CDR3nt: TGTGCCAGCAGCGCCAGGGGCTCGGCCACTGAAGCTTTCTTT; CDR3aa: CASSARGSATEAFF
v_gene: TRBV2; d_gene: NA; abundance: few; j_gene: TRBJ2-5; len: 12; CDR3nt: TGTGCCAGCAGTATTCGGGTAGAGACCCAGTACTTC; CDR3aa: CASSIRVETQYF
v_gene: TRBV15; d_gene: NA; abundance: NA; j_gene: TRBJ2-1; len: 14; CDR3nt: TGTGCCACCAGCAGAGCGGGGGTACAGAATGAGCAGTTCTTC; CDR3aa: CATSRAGVQNEQFF
v_gene: TRBV5-1; d_gene: NA; abundance: few; j_gene: TRBJ1-3; len: 14; CDR3nt: TGCGCCAGCAGCTTGGCCGGTTTGGGAAACACCATATATTTT; CDR3aa: CASSLAGLGNTIYF
v_gene: TRBV29-1; d_gene: TRBD2; abundance: few; j_gene: TRBJ2-5; len: 14; CDR3nt: TGCAGCGTTGAAGACACGGGAGGGGAAGAGACCCAGTACTTC; CDR3aa: CSVEDTGGEETQYF
v_gene: TRBV5-6; d_gene: TRBD1; abundance: few; j_gene: TRBJ2-7; len: 15; CDR3nt: TGTGCCAGCAGCTTGGGGGACAGAACGACCTACGAGCAGTACTTC; CDR3aa: CASSLGDRTTYEQYF
v_gene: TRBV13; d_gene: NA; abundance: NA; j_gene: TRBJ1-6; len: 14; CDR3nt: TGTGCCAGCAGCCCGGGGACCAGCCCTGGACCCCTCCACTTT; CDR3aa: CASSPGTSPGPLHF
v_gene: TRBV5-1; d_gene: NA; abundance: NA; j_gene: TRBJ2-3; len: 16; CDR3nt: TGCGCCAGCAGCTTGTCCCGGGACAAGATCACAGATACGCAGTATTTT; CDR3aa: CASSLSRDKITDTQYF
v_gene: TRBV20-1; d_gene: NA; abundance: few; j_gene: TRBJ2-5; len: 14; CDR3nt: TGCAGTGCCAAAATACCCAGGGGAGCAGAGACCCAGTACTTC; CDR3aa: CSAKIPRGAETQYF
v_gene: TRBV12-3/TRBV12-4; d_gene: TRBD1; abundance: NA; j_gene: TRBJ2-2; len: 15; CDR3nt: TGTGCCAGCAGTTTAAGAGGGGGCCCCGCCGGGGAGCTGTTTTTT; CDR3aa: CASSLRGGPAGELFF
v_gene: TRBV7-3; d_gene: NA; abundance: NA; j_gene: TRBJ2-3; len: 14; CDR3nt: TGTGCCAGCAGCTCTACTTTCCCCACAGATACGCAGTATTTT; CDR3aa: CASSSTFPTDTQYF
v_gene: TRBV29-1; d_gene: TRBD1; abundance: few; j_gene: TRBJ1-1; len: 15; CDR3nt: TGCAGCGTTGAAGGCGGACAGGGCCGGAACACTGAAGCTTTCTTT; CDR3aa: CSVEGGQGRNTEAFF
v_gene: TRBV20-1; d_gene: NA; abundance: NA; j_gene: TRBJ1-4; len: 12; CDR3nt: TGCAGTGCTCTCCCGACAGAAGGAAAACTGTTTTTT; CDR3aa: CSALPTEGKLFF
v_gene: TRBV9; d_gene: TRBD1; abundance: few; j_gene: TRBJ2-1; len: 14; CDR3nt: TGTGCCAGCAGCGTATCGGGACAGGGCAATGAGCAGTTCTTC; CDR3aa: CASSVSGQGNEQFF